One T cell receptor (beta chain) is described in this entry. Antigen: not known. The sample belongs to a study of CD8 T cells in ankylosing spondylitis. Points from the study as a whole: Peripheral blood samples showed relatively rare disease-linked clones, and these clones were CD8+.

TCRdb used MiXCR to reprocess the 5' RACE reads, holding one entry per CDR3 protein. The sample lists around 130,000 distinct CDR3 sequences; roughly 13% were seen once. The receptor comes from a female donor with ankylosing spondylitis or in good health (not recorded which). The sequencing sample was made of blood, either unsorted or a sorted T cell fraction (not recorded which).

CDR3 nucleotides: TGCGCCAGCAGCACAGGGGATCGGGGCTACACCTTC. Translated, it gives CASSTGDRGYTF. The gene calls are TRBV5-1 and TRBJ1-2; TRBD1 matches 7 bases. The CDR3 has 12 residues. Germline V gene sequence: CDR1 SGHRS, CDR2 YFSETQ. Losses at the gene ends were 4 bases for V and 8 bases for J; bases not matched to a gene: 5.